This T cell receptor beta chain was identified in a study of T cells in Graves' hyperthyroidism and ophthalmopathy. Study summary: Once the initial diagnosis was made, peripheral blood was obtained before any treatment. Overall study results and limits: Most thyroid clonotypes that were expanded above 0.001 also turned up in blood.

PBMCs stemmed from around 9.3 ml fresh peripheral blood. Authors of the study amplified TCR beta CDR3 regions from RNA transcripts. HTBI primers were the set used in a first-round RT-PCR of the TCR CDR3. TCRdb called the multiplex PCR reads again in MiXCR, with one record for every CDR3 protein. Of hundreds of thousands of distinct CDR3 sequences in the sample, approximately 15% are singletons; the top ten hold roughly 10%. This clonotype showed up many times. Antigen unknown. The material sequenced was blood. The TCR was taken from a woman younger than 35 with Graves' hyperthyroidism.

This CDR3 is CATSRGPGQGSVGANVLTF. The CDR3 coding sequence is TGTGCCACCAGCAGAGGCCCGGGACAGGGGAGCGTCGGGGCCAACGTCCTGACTTTC. This sequence joins TRBV15 and TRBJ2-6; 10 bases line up with TRBD1. There are 19 residues in the CDR3. Germline CDR1 reads LNHNV; CDR2 reads YYDKDF (reference sequence). V trimming: 1 base; J trimming: 4 bases; junction bases outside the gene matches: 10.